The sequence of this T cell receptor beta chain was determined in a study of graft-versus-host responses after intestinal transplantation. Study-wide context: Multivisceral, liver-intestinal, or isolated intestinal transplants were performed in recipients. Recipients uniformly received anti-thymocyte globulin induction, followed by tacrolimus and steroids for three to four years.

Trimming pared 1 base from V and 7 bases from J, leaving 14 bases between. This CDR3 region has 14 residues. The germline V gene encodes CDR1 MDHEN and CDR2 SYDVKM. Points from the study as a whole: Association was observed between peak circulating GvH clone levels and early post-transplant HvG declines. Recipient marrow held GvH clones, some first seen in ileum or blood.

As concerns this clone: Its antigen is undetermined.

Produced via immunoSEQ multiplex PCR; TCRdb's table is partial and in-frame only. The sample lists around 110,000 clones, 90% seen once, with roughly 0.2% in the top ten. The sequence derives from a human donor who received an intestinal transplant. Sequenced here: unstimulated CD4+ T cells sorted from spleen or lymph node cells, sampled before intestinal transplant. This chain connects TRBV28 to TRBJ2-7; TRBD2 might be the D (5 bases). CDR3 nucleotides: TGTGCCAGCAGTTTATCTACCCCACCGGGGGAGCAGTACTTC. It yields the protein CASSLSTPPGEQYF.